Following are 28 T cell receptor beta chains from one sample sequenced in a study of T cells in Graves' hyperthyroidism and ophthalmopathy. Amplified regions were TCR beta CDR3 sequences from RNA transcripts. HTBI primers were employed in a first-round RT-PCR of the TCR CDR3. MiXCR, applied by TCRdb to the multiplex PCR reads, yields one record per CDR3 protein. Among roughly 500,000 distinct CDR3 sequences, around 22% were seen once, and the ten largest hold 11%. Sequencing was done on a sample of blood. The origin of the receptors is a woman aged 25 to 39 with Graves' ophthalmopathy.

This clonotype was counted many times. The V gene is TRBV10-2, the J gene TRBJ1-2; 10 bases line up with TRBD1. Looked up from germline, CDR1 is WSHSY and CDR2 is SAAADI. V lost 7 bases and J lost 2; bases outside the gene matches: 13. The CDR3 spans 17 residues. The CDR3 DNA sequence: TGCGCCAGCAAAGGACAGGGGGATACATCCTTAAACTATGGCTACACCTTC. Translating gives CASKGQGDTSLNYGYTF.

This clonotype was seen at least ten times. The chain uses TRBV11-2 and TRBJ2-5; possible D gene TRBD2, 7 bases. V gave up 2 bases and J gave up 5 bases, with 18 bases separating them. Per the germline V gene, CDR1 is SGHAT and CDR2 is FQNNGV. The CDR3 is 16 residues long. CDR3 sequence reads: CASSLSTAGAGETQYF. The CDR3 region has the DNA TGTGCCAGCAGCTTATCAACGGCGGGGGCAGGGGAGACCCAGTACTTC.

V gene TRBV28 combines with J gene TRBJ2-7; 8 bases are shared with TRBD2. Trimming took 9 bases from V and 2 from J; bases not matched to a gene: 9. The CDR3 consists of 14 residues. Germline V gene sequence: CDR1 MDHEN, CDR2 SYDVKM. The CDR3 DNA follows: TGTGCCAGTAATCCTCGGGGACTAGCCTACGAGCAGTACTTC. This sequence encodes CASNPRGLAYEQYF. Complete variable domain (other parts from reference TRBV28 and TRBJ2-7): DVKVTQSSRYLVKRTGEKVFLECVQDMDHENMFWYRQDPGLGLRLIYFSYDVKMKEKGDIPEGYSVSREKKERFSLILESASTNQTSMYLCASNPRGLAYEQYFGPGTRLTVT.

This clonotype was picked up a small number of times. The CDR3 loop reads CASTQARDRLRHEQYF. DNA for the CDR3: TGTGCCAGCACCCAAGCCCGGGACAGATTAAGACACGAGCAGTACTTC. This rearrangement joins TRBV6-1 to TRBJ2-7; 7 bases align to TRBD1. Looked up from germline, CDR1 is MNHNS and CDR2 is SASEGT. The CDR3 consists of 16 residues. The ends lost 7 bases at V and 5 bases at J; junction bases unmatched: 17.

In this sample, this clonotype turned up many times. This chain uses TRBV6-2 or TRBV6-3 with TRBJ1-2; weak D call: TRBD1 (5 bases). The V gene lost 2 bases and the J gene lost 6 bases, with 13 bases spanning the gap. The CDR3 totals 14 residues. Germline loops: CDR1 MNHEY, CDR2 SVGEGT. The CDR3 DNA is TGTGCCAGCAGTTACGCATCAGGGTTGGATGGCTACACCTTC. The encoded protein is CASSYASGLDGYTF.

In this sample, this clonotype turned up many times. The chain links TRBV19 to TRBJ1-5; D may be TRBD1 (5 bases). Germline CDR1 and CDR2: LNHDA and SQIVND (reference sequence). The V end was cut by 4 bases, the J end by 7 bases, with 17 bases between. The CDR3 has 15 residues. The CDR3 region has the DNA TGTGCCAGTAGTAGAATTGGGGGAACCGGGCAGCCCCAGCATTTT. As protein: CASSRIGGTGQPQHF.

V is TRBV20-1 and J is TRBJ2-2; 13 bases are a match to TRBD2. The length of the CDR3 is 17 residues. CDR1 and CDR2 (germline): DFQATT, SNEGSKA (reference sequence). V dropped 5 bases and J dropped 5; count of bases not matched to a gene: 11. The CDR3 region has the DNA TGCAGTGCTTTCGGACCGGGACTAGCGGGGCGAACCGGGGAGCTGTTTTTT. Translating gives CSAFGPGLAGRTGELFF.

J is TRBJ2-4 and V is TRBV7-9, with D hard to call. Trimming left V 3 bases short and J 8 bases short, with 11 bases between. CDR1 is SEHNR and CDR2 is FQNEAQ in the germline V gene (reference sequence). This CDR3 region has 13 residues. As DNA, the CDR3 is TGTGCCAGCAGCTTGAGTTGGGAAGACATTCAGTACTTC. This codes for CASSLSWEDIQYF.

This clonotype was seen only a few times. The V and J genes are TRBV30 and TRBJ1-2; possibly TRBD1 for D (5 bases). Trimming shortened V by 7 bases and J by 0 bases, and 12 bases separated the two germline ends. Germline loops: CDR1 GTSNPN, CDR2 SVGIG (reference sequence). The length of the CDR3 is 13 residues. In DNA, the CDR3 is TGTGCCTCGCGTGGGGCAGCTAACTATGGCTACACCTTC. It encodes CASRGAANYGYTF.

This clonotype was seen only a few times. The V and J genes are TRBV20-1 and TRBJ1-1, with TRBD1 matching 8 bases. V was pared by 6 bases and J by 11 bases, with 11 bases of the junction left unmatched. The CDR3 spans 12 residues. Germline V CDR1 and CDR2: DFQATT, SNEGSKA (reference sequence). CDR3 DNA: TGCAGTGCACACAGGGGGGTAACGGGGGCTTTCTTT. This translates into CSAHRGVTGAFF.

This clonotype has just a few counts. The chain uses TRBV28 and TRBJ2-7, with 7 bases aligning to TRBD1. CDR3 length: 15 amino acids. V shed 5 bases and J 5 bases; nucleotides not matched to a gene: 12. CDR1 is MDHEN and CDR2 is SYDVKM in the germline V gene. The CDR3 is CASSQGYTGDDEQYF. In nucleotides, the CDR3 is TGTGCCAGCAGTCAGGGCTACACAGGGGACGACGAGCAGTACTTC.

This clonotype came up many times. The chain links TRBV2 to TRBJ2-2; D remains unclear. From germline, CDR1 is SNHLY and CDR2 FYNNEI. Deletions cut 6 bases from V and 1 base from J, with 9 bases between. CDR3 size: 14 residues. The CDR3 coding sequence is TGTGCCAGCAGAACTGACATGAACACCGGGGAGCTGTTTTTT. It encodes CASRTDMNTGELFF. Based on the CDR3 plus reference TRBV2 and TRBJ2-2, the full variable domain is EPEVTQTPSHQVTQMGQEVILRCVPISNHLYFYWYRQILGQKVEFLVSFYNNEISEKSEIFDDQFSVERPDGSNFTLKIRSTKLEDSAMYFCASRTDMNTGELFFGEGSRLTVL.

The chain uses TRBV6-1 and TRBJ1-3, with TRBD1 matching 7 bases. In germline, CDR1 is MNHNS, CDR2 SASEGT. V shed 5 bases and J 8 bases; nucleotides not matched to a gene: 6. The CDR3 is made up of 13 amino acids. This chain's CDR3 is CASSPRDRDTIYF. In nucleotides, the CDR3 is TGTGCCAGCAGTCCCCGGGACAGAGACACCATATATTTT.

In this sample, this clonotype turned up many times. The V and J genes are TRBV6-1 and TRBJ1-3; no definite D call. Germline V gives CDR1 MNHNS, CDR2 SASEGT. V lost 6 bases and J lost 2, with 14 bases in between. The CDR3 runs to 15 residues. The CDR3 spells CASRPFTITGNTIYF. Written as DNA, the CDR3 is TGTGCCAGCAGACCCTTTACAATCACTGGAAACACCATATATTTT.

This clonotype occurred many times. The chain uses TRBV5-1 and TRBJ2-2; 7 positions match TRBD1. Germline CDR1 and CDR2: SGHRS and YFSETQ. This CDR3 has 16 residues. Trimming at V came to 2 bases and at J to 4 bases, leaving 8 bases not matched to a gene. DNA for the CDR3: TGCGCCAGCAGCTTATTACGGACAGGTCCCACCGGGGAGCTGTTTTTT. Translating it yields CASSLLRTGPTGELFF. Full variable domain (outside the CDR3, taken from reference TRBV5-1 and TRBJ2-2): KAGVTQTPRYLIKTRGQQVTLSCSPISGHRSVSWYQQTPGQGLQFLFEYFSETQRNKGNFPGRFSGRQFSNSRSEMNVSTLELGDSALYLCASSLLRTGPTGELFFGEGSRLTVL.

The chain uses TRBV6-1 and TRBJ2-7; TRBD1 matches at 8 bases. The CDR3 length is 13 residues. With V trimmed by 6 bases and J by 6 bases, 7 bases remained unmatched. From germline, CDR1 is MNHNS and CDR2 SASEGT. DNA of the CDR3: TGTGCCAGCAGCGGACAGGGTTTTATCGAGCAGTACTTC. Amino acids: CASSGQGFIEQYF.

The chain carries TRBV18 and TRBJ1-2; possibly TRBD1 for D (6 bases). This CDR3 is 13 amino acids long. Germline V lookup: CDR1 KGHSH, CDR2 LQKENI. V was pared by 3 bases and J by 4 bases, with 9 bases between. The CDR3 nucleotides read TGTGCCAGCTCACCGGAGGGGGGCTATGGCTACACCTTC. It is translated as CASSPEGGYGYTF.

The sample holds a few counts of this clonotype. J is TRBJ1-2 and V is TRBV6-5, with unresolved D. Germline V gene sequence: CDR1 MNHEY, CDR2 SVGAGI. V lost 6 bases and J lost 1, with 9 bases in between. The CDR3 totals 13 residues. The CDR3 DNA reads as TGTGCCAGCAGGAGTGCGGGTAACTATGGCTACACCTTC. It encodes CASRSAGNYGYTF.

This clonotype turned up a few times. The rearrangement uses TRBV6-1 and TRBJ1-5; 8 bases map to TRBD1. The CDR3 length is 15 residues. Trimming took 5 bases from V and 1 from J; bases not matched to a gene: 4. Germline V gene sequence: CDR1 MNHNS, CDR2 SASEGT. The CDR3 DNA is TGTGCCAGCAGTCCGGACAGGGAGAGCAATCAGCCCCAGCATTTT. Encoded protein: CASSPDRESNQPQHF.

This clonotype has a count of ten or more. This chain joins TRBV4-1 and TRBJ2-7; no reliable D call. The CDR3 loop spans 14 amino acids. The germline V gene encodes CDR1 MGHRA and CDR2 YSYEKL. With 1 base removed from V and 1 base from J, the gap between germline ends came to 8 bases. The CDR3: CASSQGTFSYEQYF. In DNA, the CDR3 is TGCGCCAGCAGCCAAGGGACCTTTTCCTACGAGCAGTACTTC.

Many counts were recorded for this clonotype. The rearrangement links TRBV6-6 to TRBJ2-7; a weak D match, TRBD1 (6 bases). This CDR3 has 14 residues. Germline CDR1 is MNHNY and CDR2 is SVGAGI (reference sequence). Trimming took off 6 bases at V and 5 bases at J, with 17 bases between the two ends. CDR3 in amino acids: CASRTLGAGDEQYF. The CDR3 DNA reads as TGTGCCAGCAGGACCTTGGGGGCAGGAGACGAGCAGTACTTC.

This clonotype came up many times. The rearrangement uses TRBV7-8 and TRBJ1-1; D gene ambiguous. Germline V gene data show CDR1 as SGHVS and CDR2 as FQNEAQ. This CDR3 comprises 12 residues. Trimming removed 7 bases from V and 4 bases from J, with 10 bases in between. The CDR3 loop is CASTSGSTEAFF. The DNA of the CDR3 is TGTGCCAGCACGTCGGGGAGCACTGAAGCTTTCTTT.

This clonotype was recorded at least ten times. The chain uses TRBV19 and TRBJ1-5; tentative D call: TRBD1 (6 bases). Per the germline V gene, CDR1 is LNHDA and CDR2 is SQIVND (reference sequence). CDR3 length: 15 amino acids. The CDR3 bases are TGTGGGTCGGGGGAGTCAGGGGCCTTTAATCAGCCCCAGCATTTT. Translated: CGSGESGAFNQPQHF.

There are many counts of this clonotype. A read error may account for a junction end that differs from germline. The V and J genes are TRBV7-7 and TRBJ1-1, with 8 bases identical to TRBD1. CDR3 size: 16 residues. Germline V lookup: CDR1 SSHAT, CDR2 FNYEAQ (reference sequence). The CDR3 loop is CASTASCRTGRPEAFF. Written as DNA, the CDR3 is TGTGCTAGCACTGCGAGCTGTCGGACAGGGCGGCCTGAAGCTTTCTTT.

This clonotype occurred once. V usage is TRBV28 and J usage is TRBJ2-7; 8 nucleotides line up with TRBD2. The germline CDR1 and CDR2 sequences are MDHEN and SYDVKM. The CDR3 runs 13 residues. Trimming cost V 10 bases and J 5 bases; bases outside gene matches: 10. The CDR3 is CATSRGASDEQYF. CDR3 nucleotide sequence: TGTGCCACCTCGCGGGGGGCGTCGGACGAGCAGTACTTC.

This clonotype has a handful of counts. The chain employs TRBV4-1 and TRBJ1-5, with 8 positions matching TRBD1. Germline V gene lookup returns CDR1 MGHRA and CDR2 YSYEKL. There are 16 residues in the CDR3. The trim removed 0 bases at V and 6 bases at J, leaving 7 bases unmatched. CDR3 loop: CASSQEGSGGGQPQHF. The CDR3 DNA follows: TGCGCCAGCAGCCAAGAGGGTTCAGGGGGCGGTCAGCCCCAGCATTTT.

This clonotype was counted a few times. The chain recombines TRBV6-1 with TRBJ1-2; D not certain. Trimming pared 8 bases from V and 12 bases from J, leaving 22 bases between. Per germline, CDR1 MNHNS and CDR2 SASEGT. There are 13 residues in the CDR3. The CDR3 sequence is CASSPVEGNGNTF. The CDR3 DNA reads TGTGCCAGCTCCCCCGTCGAGGGTAATGGGAACACCTTC.

The J gene is TRBJ2-7, the V gene TRBV7-6; the D is unclear. Germline V gene sequence: CDR1 SGHVS, CDR2 FNYEAQ. V lost 5 bases to trimming and J lost 6 bases, with 11 bases between them. The CDR3 has 12 amino acids. The CDR3 loop reads CASSSPSLEQYF. The CDR3 coding sequence is TGTGCCAGCAGCAGCCCCTCCCTCGAGCAGTACTTC.